Listed here are 26 T cell receptor beta chains from one sample, sequenced in a study of T cell changes during pregnancy in multiple sclerosis. The protocol was immunoSEQ multiplex PCR, while the TCRdb copy is restricted to in-frame clones and leaves out a portion. The sample yields 65,000 or so clones, about 90% seen once. Source: peripheral blood, taken in the second trimester of pregnancy. These TCRs come from a female donor in good health, enrolled as a control in a pregnancy study.

This chain uses TRBV28 with TRBJ1-2; TRBD1 agrees at 8 bases. The trim removed 5 bases at V and 2 bases at J, leaving 10 bases unmatched. CDR3 length equals 16 residues. Germline V gene sequence: CDR1 MDHEN, CDR2 SYDVKM. In DNA, the CDR3 is TGTGCCAGCAGTATCCACCCCAGGGGGCTGAACTATGGCTACACCTTC. It specifies CASSIHPRGLNYGYTF.

This chain uses TRBV27 with TRBJ1-1; TRBD1 might be the D (5 bases). Trimming left V 4 bases short and J 5 bases short, with 11 bases between. CDR3 length: 13 amino acids. CDR1 and CDR2 from the germline V gene are MNHEY and SMNVEV (reference sequence). DNA of the CDR3: TGTGCCAGCAGTTGGGGGGAGGGGACTGAAGCTTTCTTT. This encodes CASSWGEGTEAFF.

The genes are TRBV10-2 and TRBJ2-7, with TRBD2 identical over 7 bases. With 6 bases clipped from V and 0 bases from J, the junction kept 5 bases outside the gene matches. Looked up from germline, CDR1 is WSHSY and CDR2 is SAAADI. The CDR3 is made up of 14 amino acids. The DNA for the CDR3 is TGCGCCAGCAGCCAGGGAGGGCCCTCCTACGAGCAGTACTTC. Its translation: CASSQGGPSYEQYF.

The V gene is TRBV28, the J gene TRBJ2-1; 7 bases line up with TRBD1. Unmatched junction bases numbered 7, after V lost 2 bases and J lost 3 bases. The CDR3 extends over 16 amino acids. Germline V gene sequence: CDR1 MDHEN, CDR2 SYDVKM. Written as DNA, the CDR3 is TGTGCCAGCAGTTTACCCGGGACAGCCGTCTACAATGAGCAGTTCTTC. As protein: CASSLPGTAVYNEQFF.

This clone has just a few counts. The rearrangement joins TRBV28 to TRBJ1-1; D remains ambiguous. V was pared by 7 bases and J by 7 bases, with 10 bases between. Germline V gives CDR1 MDHEN, CDR2 SYDVKM. The CDR3 sequence is 11 residues long. The CDR3 DNA is TGTGCCAGCACTCTCCGGAGTGAAGCTTTCTTT. It translates to CASTLRSEAFF.

The chain joins TRBV6-1 to TRBJ1-2, with no clear D. This CDR3 contains 13 residues. Trimming cost V 3 bases and J 4 bases, with 9 bases left between them. Germline loops: CDR1 MNHNS, CDR2 SASEGT. CDR3: CASSDIESYGYTF. As DNA, the CDR3 is TGTGCCAGCAGTGACATCGAGAGCTATGGCTACACCTTC.

The V gene is TRBV6-1, the J gene TRBJ1-6; 8 nucleotides align to TRBD1. Germline trimming cut 8 bases from V and 7 bases from J; bases unmatched to any gene: 7. The CDR3 runs to 14 residues. Germline V gene data show CDR1 as MNHNS and CDR2 as SASEGT. The CDR3 protein is CASPGTGPNSPLHF. In DNA form, the CDR3 reads TGTGCCAGCCCCGGGACAGGTCCGAATTCACCCCTCCACTTT.

This clone was observed a handful of times. The chain combines TRBV5-1 with TRBJ2-7, with 11 bases that match TRBD2. The V and J ends lost 3 bases and 7 bases, in that order; junction bases with no gene match: 6. The germline V gene has CDR1 SGHRS and CDR2 YFSETQ. The CDR3 totals 14 residues. The CDR3 is CASSSLAGANEQYF. DNA of the CDR3: TGCGCCAGCAGCTCACTAGCGGGAGCAAATGAGCAGTACTTC.

The V and J genes are TRBV20-1 and TRBJ1-1; the D is unclear. V was cut by 0 bases and J by 4 bases, with 3 bases left in between. CDR1 is DFQATT, CDR2 SNEGSKA, per germline (reference sequence). The CDR3 runs to 11 residues. The CDR3 here is CSARDITEAFF. The CDR3 DNA follows: TGCAGTGCTAGAGACATCACTGAAGCTTTCTTT.

V usage is TRBV28 and J usage is TRBJ2-2; 9 nucleotides line up with TRBD1. V was pared by 6 bases and J by 2 bases, with 10 bases of the junction left unmatched. The CDR3 length is 17 residues. Germline V CDR1 and CDR2: MDHEN, SYDVKM. The CDR3 DNA sequence: TGTGCCAGCAGAGTCCCCCGGGACAGGGTAAACACCGGGGAGCTGTTTTTT. Translating gives CASRVPRDRVNTGELFF.

The DNA of the CDR3 is TGTGCCAGCAGCGTATGGGACTTACAAGAGACCCAGTACTTC. Translating gives CASSVWDLQETQYF. The chain carries TRBV9 and TRBJ2-5; D perhaps matches TRBD2 (6 bases). CDR1 and CDR2 from the germline V gene are SGDLS and YYNGEE. This CDR3 contains 14 residues. The V gene lost 1 base and the J gene lost 2 bases, with 9 bases spanning the gap.

The V and J genes are TRBV7-9 and TRBJ2-1, with D possibly TRBD2 on 6 matching bases. CDR1 is SEHNR and CDR2 is FQNEAQ in the germline V gene (reference sequence). Between the trimmed V and J ends, which lost 3 bases and 0 bases, there was a span of 9 bases. This CDR3 is built from 15 residues. The DNA of the CDR3 is TGTGCCAGCAGCTTCTTTAGCGGCTCCTACAATGAGCAGTTCTTC. As protein: CASSFFSGSYNEQFF.

The chain carries TRBV2 and TRBJ1-1; D not certain. There are 13 residues in the CDR3. From germline, CDR1 is SNHLY and CDR2 FYNNEI. Trimming pared 9 bases from V and 3 bases from J, leaving 14 bases between. The CDR3 bases are TGTGCCAGGAGAGTGAGAGGAGACACTGAAGCTTTCTTT. Amino acid sequence: CARRVRGDTEAFF.

The V gene is TRBV7-2, the J gene TRBJ2-7; TRBD2 is a possible D gene (5 bases). This CDR3 spans 13 amino acids. The ends were cut back, 8 bases at V and 0 bases at J, with 11 bases in the middle. CDR1 and CDR2 (germline): SGHTA, FQGNSA. CDR3 DNA: TGTGCCAGCGGACTGAAAAGCTCCTACGAGCAGTACTTC. As protein: CASGLKSSYEQYF.

A single count supports this clone. The chain uses TRBV2 and TRBJ1-2, with 7 positions matching TRBD1. From germline, CDR1 is SNHLY and CDR2 FYNNEI. V shed 8 bases, J shed 4 bases, and the junction held 7 bases outside the gene matches. The CDR3 consists of 13 residues. CDR3 amino acids: CASGDSFFYGYTF. CDR3 sequence (DNA): TGTGCCAGCGGGGACAGTTTCTTCTATGGCTACACCTTC.

This chain connects TRBV5-1 to TRBJ2-1; the match to TRBD2 covers 13 bases. Germline lookup yields CDR1 SGHRS and CDR2 YFSETQ. The CDR3 is made up of 15 amino acids. V dropped 3 bases and J dropped 10; count of bases not matched to a gene: 7. The CDR3 loop reads CASSSPGLAGKEQFF. The CDR3, as DNA: TGCGCCAGCAGCTCTCCGGGACTAGCGGGAAAGGAGCAGTTCTTC.

The genes are TRBV9 and TRBJ2-5, with TRBD2 matching over 10 bases. The CDR3 extends over 16 amino acids. The V and J ends lost 0 bases and 3 bases, in that order; junction bases with no gene match: 5. Germline loops: CDR1 SGDLS, CDR2 YYNGEE. The CDR3 DNA follows: TGTGCCAGCAGCGTAGGCTCTAGCGGGGGCGAAGAGACCCAGTACTTC. Amino acids: CASSVGSSGGEETQYF.

V is TRBV28 and J is TRBJ2-5, with D possibly TRBD2 on 5 matching bases. This CDR3 contains 13 residues. From germline, CDR1 is MDHEN and CDR2 SYDVKM. V lost 4 bases and J lost 4, with 10 bases in between. The CDR3 sequence is CASSWGEGETQYF. CDR3 coding DNA: TGTGCCAGCAGTTGGGGAGAGGGAGAGACCCAGTACTTC.

The rearrangement joins TRBV28 to TRBJ2-2; D possibly corresponds to TRBD1 (8 bases). CDR1 and CDR2 (germline): MDHEN, SYDVKM. Trimming pared 5 bases from V and 2 bases from J, leaving 21 bases between. CDR3 length equals 18 residues. CDR3 protein: CASSPGGWGQENTGELFF. The CDR3 DNA follows: TGTGCCAGCAGTCCCGGGGGGTGGGGACAGGAAAACACCGGGGAGCTGTTTTTT.

The genes are TRBV7-9 and TRBJ2-3; 9 bases align to TRBD2. Germline-derived CDR1 and CDR2 are SEHNR and FQNEAQ (reference sequence). V shed 3 bases and J 3 bases; nucleotides not matched to a gene: 7. The CDR3 has 16 amino acids. The CDR3 DNA follows: TGTGCCAGCAGCTTTCGGGCTAGCGGGAAAACAGATACGCAGTATTTT. The encoded protein is CASSFRASGKTDTQYF.

The CDR3 loop is CASTEGRIRNEKLFF. CDR3 nucleotide sequence: TGTGCCAGTACGGAGGGCAGGATCAGGAATGAAAAACTGTTTTTT. The rearrangement uses TRBV19 and TRBJ1-4; D uncertain. The CDR3 is 15 amino acids. The ends were cut back, 7 bases at V and 5 bases at J, with 17 bases in the middle. The germline V gene encodes CDR1 LNHDA and CDR2 SQIVND (reference sequence).

This clone came up a few times. The chain couples TRBV19 to TRBJ2-7; tentative D call: TRBD2 (5 bases). The germline gives CDR1 LNHDA, CDR2 SQIVND (reference sequence). The CDR3 is 13 residues long. The V end was cut by 5 bases, the J end by 3 bases, with 11 bases between. The CDR3 DNA follows: TGTGCCAGTAGTCACAGCGCGGGCTACGAGCAGTACTTC. Amino acids: CASSHSAGYEQYF.

V usage is TRBV29-1 and J usage is TRBJ2-7; 10 bases line up with TRBD1. Germline values: CDR1 SQVTM, CDR2 ANQGSEA. This CDR3 is built from 15 residues. V gave up 6 bases and J gave up 0 bases; unmatched junction bases: 8. This chain's CDR3 is CSVGSGQGLSYEQYF. The CDR3 DNA follows: TGCAGCGTCGGTTCGGGACAGGGGCTCTCCTACGAGCAGTACTTC.

The chain is built from TRBV12-5 and TRBJ2-5; TRBD2 might be the D (7 bases). The CDR3 covers 16 residues. Germline CDR1 and CDR2: LGHNT and FRNRAP. With 1 base removed from V and 5 bases from J, the gap between germline ends came to 17 bases. The CDR3: CASGLGSGGLGETQYF. CDR3 in DNA: TGTGCTAGTGGTTTGGGTTCGGGGGGCCTTGGGGAGACCCAGTACTTC.

This clone was found once. The V gene is TRBV7-2, the J gene TRBJ2-3, with 9 bases fitting TRBD1. This CDR3 has 14 amino acids. Trimming took 3 bases from V and 4 from J; bases not matched to a gene: 2. Germline loops: CDR1 SGHTA, CDR2 FQGNSA. Written as DNA, the CDR3 is TGTGCCAGCAGCTTGGACAGGGGAGCAGATACGCAGTATTTT. As protein: CASSLDRGADTQYF.

The chain recombines TRBV11-3 with TRBJ2-3, with 7 positions matching TRBD1. Germline-derived CDR1 and CDR2 are SGHNT and YENEEA. CDR3 length equals 13 residues. The J segment lost 4 bases and the V segment lost 5 bases, leaving 3 bases of the junction unmatched. The CDR3: CASSQGEADTQYF. The CDR3, as DNA: TGTGCCAGCAGCCAGGGGGAAGCAGATACGCAGTATTTT. The whole variable domain, remainder taken from reference TRBV11-3 and TRBJ2-3, is EAGVVQSPRYKIIEKKQPVAFWCNPISGHNTLYWYLQNLGQGPELLIRYENEEAVDDSQLPKDRFSAERLKGVDSTLKIQPAELGDSAVYLCASSQGEADTQYFGPGTRLTVL.